This entry describes one T cell receptor beta chain. As yet, its antigen is unknown. These data originate in a study of cytotoxic CD8 clonotypes in ibrutinib-treated CLL. Background on the study: Response sampling took place at median roughly twelve months of treatment, range 6 to 36. Overall study findings and caveats: Few clonotypes were public, and these shrank or held steady under treatment. Baseline values of clonality outstripped age-matched healthy donors and followed circulating CD8+ T-cell counts.

CDR1 is SGHNT and CDR2 is YENEEA in the germline V gene. Deletions cut 5 bases from V and 5 bases from J, with 12 bases between. This CDR3 region has 13 residues. Assay used: immunoSEQ multiplex PCR; TCRdb lists only in-frame clones, some missing. The sample consists of about 330,000 clones, 67% of them appearing once. This receptor was taken from a human donor with chronic lymphocytic leukemia. The chain employs TRBV11-3 and TRBJ1-1, with a tentative D call TRBD1 (5 bases). Sequenced here: PBMCs, sampled after 36 months of ibrutinib treatment. The CDR3 here is CASSPGRHTEAFF. Here the CDR3 DNA reads TGTGCCAGCAGCCCGGGACGGCATACTGAAGCTTTCTTT.